The sequence of this T cell receptor beta chain was determined in a study of circulating CD8 cells and anti-PD-1 response in melanoma. This clonotype is medium-sized within its sample. Using roughly 14 ng of total RNA, TCR libraries were made with the QIAseq Immune Repertoire TCR panel. One entry per CDR3 protein results from TCRdb running MiXCR on the reads. Found here are several hundred distinct CDR3 sequences, around 7.8% of them singletons; the top ten hold 30% to 40%. Live CD3+CD8+TCRalphabeta+ cells were sorted into four subsets by PD-1 and/or TIGIT. The TCR comes from a human donor with melanoma. Sequencing was performed on CD8+ T cells from PBMCs, taken at baseline or after one month of anti-PD-1 therapy (not recorded which).

The CDR3 loop reads CASSPRDTNNYEQYF. The CDR3 bases are TGTGCCAGCAGTCCCCGGGACACTAACAACTACGAGCAGTACTTC. The chain employs TRBV28 and TRBJ2-7; possible D gene TRBD1, 6 bases. Germline CDR1 is MDHEN and CDR2 is SYDVKM. Between the trimmed V and J ends, which lost 5 bases and 3 bases, there was a span of 17 bases. This CDR3 has 15 residues.